These 29 T cell receptor beta chains came from one sample sequenced in a study of blood T cell dynamics during melanoma immunotherapy. Sequencing was performed with immunoSEQ multiplex PCR; in TCRdb, only in-frame clones are kept and a portion is missing. Of about 480 clones in the sample, roughly 83% are singletons; the top ten hold more than 15%. Noted time point: pre-treatment baseline. The material sequenced was cell-free DNA from blood, taken from a patient treated with checkpoint blockade. These receptors all stem from a human donor with melanoma.

The rearrangement uses TRBV12-5 and TRBJ2-2; no clear D gene. CDR1 is LGHNT and CDR2 is FRNRAP in the germline V gene. The V end lost 0 bases, the J end lost 9 bases, and 11 bases lay between the germline ends. This CDR3 contains 14 residues. The CDR3 loop is CASGLVASRRELFF. CDR3 coding DNA: TGTGCTAGTGGTTTGGTGGCCAGTCGTCGGGAGCTGTTTTTT. Filled out from reference TRBV12-5 and TRBJ2-2, the complete variable domain reads DARVTQTPRHKVTEMGQEVTMRCQPILGHNTVFWYRQTMMQGLELLAYFRNRAPLDDSGMPKDRFSAEMPDATLATLKIQPSEPRDSAVYFCASGLVASRRELFFGEGSRLTVL.

This chain joins TRBV6-5 and TRBJ2-7; D is undetermined. This CDR3 region has 15 residues. Trimming stripped 5 bases from V and 0 bases from J, with 14 bases between. Per the germline V gene, CDR1 is MNHEY and CDR2 is SVGAGI. The DNA of the CDR3 is TGTGCCAGCAGTCGAGGCAGGCTTAACTCCTACGAGCAGTACTTC. As protein: CASSRGRLNSYEQYF.

This chain connects TRBV7-9 to TRBJ1-5; 8 positions match TRBD1. This CDR3 comprises 16 residues. Germline CDR1 is SEHNR and CDR2 is FQNEAQ (reference sequence). The trim removed 5 bases at V and 1 base at J, leaving 7 bases unmatched. This chain's CDR3 is CASSLGQGRSNQPQHF. The CDR3 nucleotides read TGTGCCAGCAGCCTCGGACAGGGTAGGAGCAATCAGCCCCAGCATTTT.

This chain links TRBV4-3 with TRBJ1-1; D may be TRBD1 (5 bases). CDR1 is LGHNA, CDR2 YSLEER, per germline. CDR3 length: 14 amino acids. Between the trimmed V and J ends, which lost 1 base and 7 bases, there was a span of 13 bases. CDR3 protein: CASSQGVRDGEAFF. In DNA form, the CDR3 reads TGCGCCAGCAGCCAAGGGGTACGGGACGGTGAAGCTTTCTTT.

The chain combines TRBV5-1 with TRBJ2-7; 7 bases are shared with TRBD1. The CDR3 has 14 residues. The germline CDR1 and CDR2 sequences are SGHRS and YFSETQ. V dropped 4 bases and J dropped 6; count of bases not matched to a gene: 10. In DNA form, the CDR3 reads TGCGCCAGCAGCCCCGCGCCGACAGGGTCCGAGCAGTACTTC. This sequence encodes CASSPAPTGSEQYF.

The chain uses TRBV7-2 and TRBJ1-2; 9 bases map to TRBD1. The CDR3 length is 17 residues. Germline values: CDR1 SGHTA, CDR2 FQGNSA. V gave up 2 bases and J gave up 0 bases; unmatched junction bases: 7. The CDR3 sequence is CASSLRTGATTNYGYTF. DNA for the CDR3: TGTGCCAGCAGCTTAAGGACAGGGGCCACTACTAACTATGGCTACACCTTC.

V and J are TRBV7-2 and TRBJ1-6, with a possible D match to TRBD1 (6 bases). The V gene's germline CDR1 is SGHTA and CDR2 FQGNSA. The CDR3 sequence is 15 residues long. Trimming shortened V by 0 bases and J by 5 bases, and 8 bases separated the two germline ends. The CDR3 loop reads CASSLAGGNNSPLHF. The CDR3 bases are TGTGCCAGCAGCTTAGCAGGGGGTAATAATTCACCCCTCCACTTT.

The V and J genes are TRBV2 and TRBJ1-6; 8 nucleotides line up with TRBD1. The CDR3 extends over 16 amino acids. CDR1 and CDR2 (germline): SNHLY, FYNNEI. The V gene end was trimmed by 3 bases and the J gene end by 9 bases; junction bases not matched to a gene: 10. The CDR3 coding sequence is TGTGCCAGCAGTGATCAGGACAGGGCACTAGCTTCACCCCTCCACTTT. Amino acid sequence: CASSDQDRALASPLHF.

CDR3 protein: CASSFVRVSYEQYF. CDR3 DNA sequence: TGTGCCAGCAGCTTCGTGAGGGTGTCCTACGAGCAGTACTTC. V and J are TRBV11-3 and TRBJ2-7; D may be TRBD2 (5 bases). Germline V lookup: CDR1 SGHNT, CDR2 YENEEA. Trimming shortened V by 3 bases and J by 1 base, and 10 bases separated the two germline ends. The CDR3 has 14 amino acids.

The chain couples TRBV4-1 to TRBJ1-5; D not certain. CDR3 length: 12 residues. Germline V gene lookup returns CDR1 MGHRA and CDR2 YSYEKL. V lost 1 base, J lost 2 bases, and 0 bases lay in between. CDR3 region: CASSQGNQPQHF. As DNA, the CDR3 is TGCGCCAGCAGCCAAGGCAATCAGCCCCAGCATTTT.

The chain has TRBV28 and TRBJ2-2, with no clear D. The CDR3 runs to 13 residues. V dropped 3 bases and J dropped 8 bases, with 10 bases sitting between them. The germline CDR1 and CDR2 sequences are MDHEN and SYDVKM. The CDR3 DNA follows: TGTGCCAGCAGTTTCAACCTACCGGGGGAGCTGTTTTTT. Translating gives CASSFNLPGELFF.

This chain links TRBV5-6 with TRBJ2-3; D not certain. Trimming cost V 2 bases and J 7 bases, with 5 bases left between them. The CDR3 contains 11 residues. In germline, CDR1 is SGHDT, CDR2 YYEEEE. CDR3 bases: TGTGCCAGCAGCTTAGGGAATACGCAGTATTTT. Translated: CASSLGNTQYF.

V is TRBV29-1 and J is TRBJ1-1; D is perhaps TRBD1 (5 bases). Trimming removed 6 bases from V and 4 bases from J, with 15 bases in between. Germline V gene sequence: CDR1 SQVTM, CDR2 ANQGSEA. The CDR3 is made up of 13 amino acids. This CDR3 reads CSVAGGGSTEAFF. DNA for the CDR3: TGCAGCGTGGCCGGGGGAGGAAGCACTGAAGCTTTCTTT.

V usage is TRBV4-3 and J usage is TRBJ1-2, with D possibly TRBD1 on 5 matching bases. Trimming left V 0 bases short and J 5 bases short, with 16 bases between. This CDR3 spans 16 amino acids. Germline V lookup: CDR1 LGHNA, CDR2 YSLEER. This chain's CDR3 is CASSQDLEGRLYGYTF. DNA for the CDR3: TGCGCCAGCAGCCAAGATCTAGAGGGACGGCTGTATGGCTACACCTTC.

V usage is TRBV7-9 and J usage is TRBJ1-1, with 8 nucleotides matching TRBD1. CDR1 SEHNR and CDR2 FQNEAQ come from the germline V gene (reference sequence). The CDR3 is 14 residues long. J gave up 1 base and V 5 bases, and 3 bases lay outside the gene matches. The CDR3 protein is CASSPDRENTEAFF. In DNA form, the CDR3 reads TGTGCCAGCAGCCCGGACAGGGAGAACACTGAAGCTTTCTTT.

CDR3 loop: CAWSETLYEQYF. In nucleotides, the CDR3 is TGTGCCTGGAGTGAGACACTCTACGAGCAGTACTTC. The chain employs TRBV30 and TRBJ2-7; the D is unclear. V lost 1 base and J lost 3, with 7 bases in between. This CDR3 has 12 amino acids. Germline CDR1 GTSNPN, CDR2 SVGIG (reference sequence). Full variable domain (rest looked up from reference TRBV30 and TRBJ2-7): SQTIHQWPATLVQPVGSPLSLECTVEGTSNPNLYWYRQAAGRGLQLLFYSVGIGQISSEVPQNLSASRPQDRQFILSSKKLLLSDSGFYLCAWSETLYEQYFGPGTRLTVT.

The chain recombines TRBV30 with TRBJ1-1; D is unresolved. The CDR3 is made up of 14 amino acids. Germline lookup yields CDR1 GTSNPN and CDR2 SVGIG (reference sequence). The V end was cut by 2 bases, the J end by 6 bases, with 16 bases between. CDR3 DNA: TGTGCCTGGAGTTTAGGTATAGGGAGTGCTGAAGCTTTCTTT. It translates to CAWSLGIGSAEAFF.

This sequence joins TRBV19 and TRBJ1-1; the D is unclear. The V end was cut by 5 bases, the J end by 4 bases, with 14 bases between. The V gene's germline CDR1 is LNHDA and CDR2 SQIVND (reference sequence). This CDR3 is 14 amino acids long. CDR3 bases: TGTGCCAGTAGTGGGCCCCCCAGACGCACTGAAGCTTTCTTT. This encodes CASSGPPRRTEAFF. Filled out from reference TRBV19 and TRBJ1-1, the complete variable domain reads DGGITQSPKYLFRKEGQNVTLSCEQNLNHDAMYWYRQDPGQGLRLIYYSQIVNDFQKGDIAEGYSVSREKKESFPLTVTSAQKNPTAFYLCASSGPPRRTEAFFGQGTRLTVV.

This clone appeared a single time. The chain joins TRBV6-6 to TRBJ2-4; D not resolved. The CDR3 extends over 16 amino acids. Germline CDR1 is MNHNY and CDR2 is SVGAGI (reference sequence). V shed 0 bases and J shed 1 base, with 10 bases lying between them. The CDR3 DNA sequence: TGTGCCAGCAGTTACTCAAACCCAGAGGCCAAAAACATTCAGTACTTC. The encoded protein is CASSYSNPEAKNIQYF.

This CDR3 is CASSLDPGDEKLFF. The CDR3 region has the DNA TGTGCCAGCAGCTTGGATCCCGGGGATGAAAAACTGTTTTTT. The chain combines TRBV5-4 with TRBJ1-4; D uncertain. Germline CDR1 reads SGHNT; CDR2 reads YYREEE (reference sequence). There are 14 residues in the CDR3. V was pared by 0 bases and J by 6 bases, with 9 bases between. Based on the CDR3 plus reference TRBV5-4 and TRBJ1-4, the full variable domain is ETGVTQSPTHLIKTRGQQVTLRCSSQSGHNTVSWYQQALGQGPQFIFQYYREEENGRGNFPPRFSGLQFPNYSSELNVNALELDDSALYLCASSLDPGDEKLFFGSGTQLSVL.

V gene TRBV19 combines with J gene TRBJ2-1, with 8 bases fitting TRBD2. This CDR3 is 15 amino acids long. Germline V CDR1 and CDR2: LNHDA, SQIVND (reference sequence). Germline trimming cut 3 bases from V and 4 bases from J; bases unmatched to any gene: 5. The DNA of the CDR3 is TGTGCCAGTAGTATCCCCGGACTAGCTTACAATGAGCAGTTCTTC. This codes for CASSIPGLAYNEQFF.

CDR3 in amino acids: CASSVGGGAETQYF. For the CDR3, the DNA is TGTGCCAGCAGCGTAGGCGGGGGGGCGGAGACCCAGTACTTC. The J gene is TRBJ2-5, the V gene TRBV9; 9 bases are a match to TRBD2. Germline assignment: CDR1 SGDLS and CDR2 YYNGEE. This CDR3 comprises 14 residues. V was pared by 0 bases and J by 5 bases, with 2 bases of the junction left unmatched.

The chain carries TRBV28 and TRBJ2-3; 10 bases align to TRBD1. The V gene's germline CDR1 is MDHEN and CDR2 SYDVKM. The J segment lost 2 bases and the V segment lost 6 bases, leaving 5 bases of the junction unmatched. CDR3 length: 15 amino acids. CDR3 sequence (DNA): TGTGCCAGCAGGGCCGGGACAGGGGACACAGATACGCAGTATTTT. Protein: CASRAGTGDTDTQYF.

The chain recombines TRBV19 with TRBJ1-3; D not resolved. The CDR3 covers 15 residues. The germline V gene encodes CDR1 LNHDA and CDR2 SQIVND (reference sequence). V was shortened by 6 bases and J by 0 bases, with 12 bases between the two germline ends. The CDR3 DNA reads as TGTGCCAGTAGCCCGGGCCCCTCCTCTGGAAACACCATATATTTT. Its translation: CASSPGPSSGNTIYF.

The chain couples TRBV6-5 to TRBJ2-3; D unclear. The V gene lost 0 bases and the J gene lost 1 base, with 2 bases spanning the gap. The CDR3 is 13 residues long. Germline-derived CDR1 and CDR2 are MNHEY and SVGAGI. CDR3 coding DNA: TGTGCCAGCAGTTACTCGGGCACAGATACGCAGTATTTT. It specifies CASSYSGTDTQYF.

This clone was seen more than once but under ten times. This chain joins TRBV19 and TRBJ2-1; TRBD2 matches 9 bases. Germline values: CDR1 LNHDA, CDR2 SQIVND (reference sequence). This CDR3 is built from 15 residues. J gave up 9 bases and V 2 bases, and 8 bases lay outside the gene matches. The DNA for the CDR3 is TGTGCCAGTAGTATAAGTGCGGGGGGGCCGAGTGAGCAGTTCTTC. Protein: CASSISAGGPSEQFF.

This clone appeared a few times. The chain combines TRBV7-2 with TRBJ2-4; TRBD2 matches 10 bases. CDR3 length: 18 amino acids. After removal of 7 bases from V and 0 bases from J, the junction contained 12 bases not matched to a gene. Germline CDR1 SGHTA, CDR2 FQGNSA. CDR3 nucleotides: TGTGCCAGCACCTCCCAGGGTAGCGGGGGGTTAGCCAAAAACATTCAGTACTTC. This codes for CASTSQGSGGLAKNIQYF. Supplemented by reference TRBV7-2 and TRBJ2-4, the full variable domain reads GAGVSQSPSNKVTEKGKDVELRCDPISGHTALYWYRQSLGQGLEFLIYFQGNSAPDKSGLPSDRFSAERTGGSVSTLTIQRTQQEDSAVYLCASTSQGSGGLAKNIQYFGAGTRLSVL.

This clone appeared a single time. The rearrangement uses TRBV4-1 and TRBJ2-7; 11 positions match TRBD2. The CDR3 runs to 15 residues. Germline V CDR1 and CDR2: MGHRA, YSYEKL. V was clipped by 5 bases and J by 5 bases; unmatched bases: 8. CDR3 DNA sequence: TGCGCCAGCAGCAGCCGACTAGCGGGACGGGACGAGCAGTACTTC. Translated: CASSSRLAGRDEQYF.

This chain links TRBV4-1 with TRBJ2-2; 9 bases are shared with TRBD2. Per germline, CDR1 MGHRA and CDR2 YSYEKL. The CDR3 is made up of 16 amino acids. Trimming cost V 1 base and J 0 bases; bases outside gene matches: 0. The CDR3 loop reads CASSQASGANTGELFF. The DNA of the CDR3 is TGCGCCAGCAGCCAAGCTAGCGGGGCGAACACCGGGGAGCTGTTTTTT.